The 20 T cell receptor beta chains below all came from one sample that was sequenced in a study of shared clonotypes between healthy human individuals. The method was immunoSEQ multiplex PCR; TCRdb's version includes in-frame clones alone and lacks a portion of them. The data show approximately 2.5 million clones, roughly nine tenths seen once. The specimen was naive CD4+ T cells sorted from blood. Subset described: CD45RA+ positively selected. These TCRs come from a man in his late teens or twenties in good health.

This chain connects TRBV28 to TRBJ2-7, with 8 bases that match TRBD1. Germline V lookup: CDR1 MDHEN, CDR2 SYDVKM. V was clipped by 3 bases and J by 3 bases; unmatched bases: 4. The CDR3 runs to 14 residues. The CDR3 loop is CASSFQDRDYEQYF. The CDR3 DNA reads TGTGCCAGCAGTTTCCAGGACAGGGACTACGAGCAGTACTTC. Looking up the rest from reference TRBV28 and TRBJ2-7 gives the full variable domain: DVKVTQSSRYLVKRTGEKVFLECVQDMDHENMFWYRQDPGLGLRLIYFSYDVKMKEKGDIPEGYSVSREKKERFSLILESASTNQTSMYLCASSFQDRDYEQYFGPGTRLTVT.

The chain employs TRBV14 and TRBJ1-6, with D uncertain. Germline CDR1 SGHDN, CDR2 FVKESK. V shed 4 bases and J shed 10 bases, with 14 bases lying between them. The CDR3 runs to 14 residues. For the CDR3, the DNA is TGTGCCAGCAGCCTGAAATTATACGACTCACCCCTCCACTTT. It translates to CASSLKLYDSPLHF.

The chain employs TRBV18 and TRBJ1-6, with unresolved D. The CDR3 sequence is 17 residues long. The germline V and J ends were trimmed by 0 bases and 0 bases, with 9 bases remaining between them. In germline, CDR1 is KGHSH, CDR2 LQKENI. CDR3 amino acids: CASSPPPGSSYNSPLHF. The DNA of the CDR3 is TGTGCCAGCTCACCACCGCCCGGGAGCTCCTATAATTCACCCCTCCACTTT. Combining the CDR3 with reference TRBV18 and TRBJ1-6 gives the whole variable domain NAGVMQNPRHLVRRRGQEARLRCSPMKGHSHVYWYRQLPEEGLKFMVYLQKENIIDESGMPKERFSAEFPKEGPSILRIQQVVRGDSAAYFCASSPPPGSSYNSPLHFGNGTRLTVT.

This sequence joins TRBV19 and TRBJ2-3; weak D call: TRBD2 (6 bases). The CDR3 is made up of 16 amino acids. V lost 3 bases to trimming and J lost 3 bases, with 16 bases between them. Germline V lookup: CDR1 LNHDA, CDR2 SQIVND (reference sequence). The CDR3 loop reads CASSMVGLTLTDTQYF. In nucleotides, the CDR3 is TGTGCCAGTAGTATGGTGGGACTCACTTTGACAGATACGCAGTATTTT. Together with reference TRBV19 and TRBJ2-3, the CDR3 gives the full variable domain: DGGITQSPKYLFRKEGQNVTLSCEQNLNHDAMYWYRQDPGQGLRLIYYSQIVNDFQKGDIAEGYSVSREKKESFPLTVTSAQKNPTAFYLCASSMVGLTLTDTQYFGPGTRLTVL.

Comment on this clone: Other DNA sequences in the same sample also yield this CDR3. The rearrangement uses TRBV5-4 and TRBJ1-2; D not resolved. From germline, CDR1 is SGHNT and CDR2 YYREEE (reference sequence). The CDR3 runs to 13 residues. V was cut by 0 bases and J by 2 bases, with 5 bases left in between. The chain's CDR3 is CASSLGGNYGYTF. The CDR3 DNA follows: TGTGCCAGCAGCTTGGGCGGGAACTATGGCTACACCTTC.

The gene calls are TRBV4-3 and TRBJ2-1, with D hard to call. CDR3 length: 17 residues. V lost 0 bases, J lost 4 bases, and 16 bases lay in between. CDR1 and CDR2 (germline): LGHNA, YSLEER. The CDR3 protein is CASSQDLRNGPYNEQFF. The CDR3 region has the DNA TGCGCCAGCAGCCAAGATCTACGCAATGGGCCGTACAATGAGCAGTTCTTC.

CDR3 DNA: TGTGCCAGCAGTGGACAGGCGGGCACTGAAGCTTTCTTT. Its translation is CASSGQAGTEAFF. V is TRBV6-1 and J is TRBJ1-1; perhaps TRBD1 as D (6 bases). CDR1 and CDR2 (germline): MNHNS, SASEGT. The V end was cut by 4 bases, the J end by 4 bases, with 10 bases between. The CDR3 has 13 residues.

V and J are TRBV6-1 and TRBJ1-5; D ambiguous. The CDR3 consists of 14 residues. Germline values: CDR1 MNHNS, CDR2 SASEGT. V dropped 2 bases and J dropped 5 bases, with 10 bases sitting between them. CDR3 DNA sequence: TGTGCCAGCAGTGAAATGGGCGGGGATCAGCCCCAGCATTTT. Translation gives CASSEMGGDQPQHF.

This sequence joins TRBV27 and TRBJ2-2; D gene unclear. There are 14 residues in the CDR3. The germline V gene encodes CDR1 MNHEY and CDR2 SMNVEV (reference sequence). Trimming took off 3 bases at V and 0 bases at J, with 5 bases between the two ends. For the CDR3, the DNA is TGTGCCAGCAGTTTCGTAACGAACACCGGGGAGCTGTTTTTT. It encodes CASSFVTNTGELFF.

J is TRBJ1-2 and V is TRBV7-8, with D tentatively TRBD1 (6 bases). The CDR3 contains 17 residues. Per germline, CDR1 SGHVS and CDR2 FQNEAQ. Deletions cut 5 bases from V and 8 bases from J, with 27 bases between. CDR3 bases: TGTGCCAGCAGCACCCAGGGAAAGATAACAGGGAACAGCGGCTACACCTTC. It is translated as CASSTQGKITGNSGYTF.

The chain couples TRBV5-1 to TRBJ1-3; D perhaps matches TRBD1 (6 bases). CDR1 and CDR2 from the germline V gene are SGHRS and YFSETQ. The CDR3 loop spans 15 amino acids. V was trimmed by 4 bases and J by 0 bases, leaving 11 bases between them. CDR3 sequence (DNA): TGCGCCAGCAGCGAACAGGGCTTCTCTGGAAACACCATATATTTT. As protein: CASSEQGFSGNTIYF.

CDR3 residues: CASSRAIAGDEQYF. The CDR3 nucleotides are TGCGCCAGCAGCCGGGCGATAGCGGGAGACGAGCAGTACTTC. This chain uses TRBV4-1 with TRBJ2-7; 9 nucleotides agree with TRBD2. Germline V CDR1 and CDR2: MGHRA, YSYEKL. This CDR3 is 14 amino acids long. V shed 4 bases, J shed 5 bases, and the junction held 6 bases outside the gene matches.

This rearrangement joins TRBV5-1 to TRBJ2-3; 7 nucleotides line up with TRBD2. The germline CDR1 and CDR2 sequences are SGHRS and YFSETQ. The trim removed 0 bases at V and 4 bases at J, leaving 5 bases unmatched. The CDR3 has 15 residues. Here the CDR3 DNA reads TGCGCCAGCAGCTTGGGGGGAACTAGCGCAGATACGCAGTATTTT. It yields the protein CASSLGGTSADTQYF.

The V call is TRBV7-9, the J call TRBJ1-1, with D maybe TRBD1 (6 bases). V lost 1 base and J lost 3, with 12 bases in between. Per the germline V gene, CDR1 is SEHNR and CDR2 is FQNEAQ (reference sequence). This CDR3 is 15 amino acids long. The CDR3 reads CASSLVGRGDTEAFF. The CDR3 DNA is TGTGCCAGCAGCTTAGTCGGCAGGGGAGACACTGAAGCTTTCTTT.

The table lists this clone with a few counts. The sample carries other DNA sequences with the same CDR3. This sequence joins TRBV5-1 and TRBJ1-1; D ambiguous. V shed 0 bases and J shed 0 bases, with 3 bases lying between them. The germline gives CDR1 SGHRS, CDR2 YFSETQ. The CDR3 runs 13 residues. DNA of the CDR3: TGCGCCAGCAGCTTGGGGGTGAACACTGAAGCTTTCTTT. Its translation: CASSLGVNTEAFF.

Comment on this clone: Distinct nucleotide sequences in the sample also encode this CDR3. The chain couples TRBV7-9 to TRBJ2-3; maybe TRBD1 (6 bases). The CDR3 sequence is 14 residues long. Trimming took off 1 base at V and 2 bases at J, with 7 bases between the two ends. Germline V gene data show CDR1 as SEHNR and CDR2 as FQNEAQ (reference sequence). The CDR3 here is CASSLDRDTDTQYF. CDR3 nucleotide sequence: TGTGCCAGCAGCTTAGACAGGGACACAGATACGCAGTATTTT. Full variable domain (rest looked up from reference TRBV7-9 and TRBJ2-3): DTGVSQNPRHKITKRGQNVTFRCDPISEHNRLYWYRQTLGQGPEFLTYFQNEAQLEKSRLLSDRFSAERPKGSFSTLEIQRTEQGDSAMYLCASSLDRDTDTQYFGPGTRLTVL.

Details on this clone: Different DNA sequences within this sample yield the same CDR3. The chain combines TRBV2 with TRBJ2-1; D unclear. V lost 1 base and J lost 3, with 7 bases in between. This CDR3 spans 14 amino acids. Germline V CDR1 and CDR2: SNHLY, FYNNEI. For the CDR3, the DNA is TGTGCCAGCAGTGAAGACCCCCGCTACAATGAGCAGTTCTTC. This gives the protein CASSEDPRYNEQFF.

This chain uses TRBV12-5 with TRBJ2-7; 14 nucleotides match TRBD2. This CDR3 has 18 residues. With V trimmed by 2 bases and J by 3 bases, 9 bases remained unmatched. The V gene's germline CDR1 is LGHNT and CDR2 FRNRAP. CDR3: CASGLLPGTSGSNYEQYF. DNA for the CDR3: TGTGCTAGTGGTTTGCTTCCCGGGACTAGCGGGAGTAACTACGAGCAGTACTTC.

The J gene is TRBJ2-7, the V gene TRBV7-4; the D gene is possibly TRBD2 (5 bases). The CDR3 has 16 residues. The V gene lost 5 bases and the J gene lost 4 bases, with 21 bases spanning the gap. The germline V gene encodes CDR1 SGHVT and CDR2 SQSDAQ. The CDR3 sequence: CASSPYRVRGPYEQYF. The CDR3 bases are TGTGCCAGCAGCCCTTACCGGGTTAGAGGGCCATACGAGCAGTACTTC.

Regarding this clone: Other DNA sequences from this sample encode an identical CDR3 as well. The chain joins TRBV28 to TRBJ1-5, with TRBD1 matching 9 bases. J gave up 1 base and V 8 bases, and 3 bases lay outside the gene matches. Per the germline V gene, CDR1 is MDHEN and CDR2 is SYDVKM. CDR3 length: 14 amino acids. CDR3 residues: CASRDRESNQPQHF. The CDR3 nucleotides are TGTGCCAGCCGGGACAGGGAGAGCAATCAGCCCCAGCATTTT.